This T cell receptor (beta chain) was found in a study of CD39 and CD103 CD8 tumor-infiltrating T cells. General study results and limits: DP CD8 TILs seemed more oligoclonal than DN, SP and blood memory CD8.

This clone was seen just once. Its matching antigen is unknown. CDR3 size: 12 residues. V shed 5 bases and J 7 bases; nucleotides not matched to a gene: 3. Germline CDR1 and CDR2: SEHNR and FQNEAQ (reference sequence). Libraries were prepared by immunoSEQ multiplex PCR; TCRdb keeps only in-frame clonotypes and omits some of them. The table records around 410 clones, around three quarters of them present only once. J is TRBJ1-1 and V is TRBV7-9; TRBD1 matches 8 bases. The receptor comes from a human donor with head and neck squamous cell carcinoma. The sequenced sample was CD39- CD103+ CD8+ T cells sorted from the tumor. Subset meaning: CD103+CD39- single-positive CD45RA- CD8 T cells. Here the CDR3 DNA reads TGTGCCAGCAGCATCGACAGGGGTGAAGCTTTCTTT. Its translation is CASSIDRGEAFF. The full variable domain, with the rest looked up from reference TRBV7-9 and TRBJ1-1, is DTGVSQNPRHKITKRGQNVTFRCDPISEHNRLYWYRQTLGQGPEFLTYFQNEAQLEKSRLLSDRFSAERPKGSFSTLEIQRTEQGDSAMYLCASSIDRGEAFFGQGTRLTVV.